What follows are 25 T cell receptor beta chains derived from one specimen sequenced in a study of cytomegalovirus exposure and HLA in healthy donors. Use of 60 Vbeta and 13 Jbeta primers characterized the PCR. Some clones are missing from TCRdb's copy, which holds only in-frame ones; the method was immunoSEQ multiplex PCR. The sample lists 150,000 to 200,000 clones, roughly 79% occurring once. Sequencing was done on a sample of PBMCs. The receptor set was obtained from a woman aged 25 to 45 in good health and CMV-seropositive.

The chain carries TRBV5-1 and TRBJ1-2; no clear D gene. The CDR3 covers 12 residues. With 0 bases removed from V and 11 bases from J, the gap between germline ends came to 11 bases. Germline loops: CDR1 SGHRS, CDR2 YFSETQ. CDR3 region: CASSLGGFGYTF. Written as DNA, the CDR3 is TGCGCCAGCAGCTTGGGTGGGTTCGGGTACACCTTC.

The gene calls are TRBV5-1 and TRBJ2-7; D possibly corresponds to TRBD2 (5 bases). The V end lost 3 bases, the J end lost 3 bases, and 10 bases lay between the germline ends. From germline, CDR1 is SGHRS and CDR2 YFSETQ. This CDR3 has 13 amino acids. CDR3: CASSSEGLYEQYF. The CDR3, as DNA: TGCGCCAGCAGCTCCGAAGGACTCTACGAGCAGTACTTC.

This clone was recorded once. This chain joins TRBV11-2 and TRBJ2-1; 10 positions agree with TRBD1. V gave up 5 bases and J gave up 4 bases; unmatched junction bases: 5. Germline V gene lookup returns CDR1 SGHAT and CDR2 FQNNGV. The CDR3 has 15 amino acids. This CDR3 is CASSLGTGAYNEQFF. CDR3 sequence (DNA): TGTGCCAGCAGCCTGGGGACAGGGGCGTACAATGAGCAGTTCTTC.

The rearrangement uses TRBV7-2 and TRBJ1-2, with unresolved D. Germline V CDR1 and CDR2: SGHTA, FQGNSA. V shed 0 bases and J shed 4 bases, with 6 bases lying between them. The CDR3 contains 13 residues. The chain's CDR3 is CASSLATSYGYTF. CDR3 in DNA: TGTGCCAGCAGCTTAGCGACTTCCTATGGCTACACCTTC. The variable domain in full, with the rest retrieved from reference TRBV7-2 and TRBJ1-2, is GAGVSQSPSNKVTEKGKDVELRCDPISGHTALYWYRQSLGQGLEFLIYFQGNSAPDKSGLPSDRFSAERTGGSVSTLTIQRTQQEDSAVYLCASSLATSYGYTFGSGTRLTVV.

The V call is TRBV5-4, the J call TRBJ2-2; the match to TRBD1 covers 10 bases. The germline V gene has CDR1 SGHNT and CDR2 YYREEE (reference sequence). This CDR3 spans 16 amino acids. Unmatched junction bases numbered 8, after V lost 3 bases and J lost 6 bases. CDR3 sequence (DNA): TGTGCCAGCAGCTCCAAAGGACAGGGGGAGGCCGGGGAGCTGTTTTTT. It yields the protein CASSSKGQGEAGELFF.

This clone was counted between two and nine times. The chain carries TRBV15 and TRBJ1-5; 7 bases are a match to TRBD1. This CDR3 contains 16 residues. The germline CDR1 and CDR2 sequences are LNHNV and YYDKDF (reference sequence). Trimming at V came to 0 bases and at J to 6 bases, leaving 8 bases not matched to a gene. CDR3 coding DNA: TGTGCCACCAGCAGAGAGACAGGGAGTTTTCCTCAGCCCCAGCATTTT. Translation gives CATSRETGSFPQPQHF.

This clone appeared a few times. The chain employs TRBV4-1 and TRBJ2-2, with TRBD2 matching over 14 bases. CDR3 length equals 15 residues. V lost 4 bases to trimming and J lost 9 bases; unmatched junction nucleotides: 4. Germline V gene sequence: CDR1 MGHRA, CDR2 YSYEKL. CDR3 sequence reads: CASSLGTSGGRELFF. The CDR3 DNA follows: TGCGCCAGCAGCCTCGGGACTAGCGGGGGTAGGGAGCTGTTTTTT.

This clone was seen a few times. V and J are TRBV7-9 and TRBJ2-3; a weak D match, TRBD2 (6 bases). CDR3 size: 15 residues. V gave up 3 bases and J gave up 0 bases, with 10 bases separating them. Germline CDR1 SEHNR, CDR2 FQNEAQ (reference sequence). The CDR3 loop is CASSFAAGSTDTQYF. The CDR3 bases are TGTGCCAGCAGCTTCGCCGCGGGAAGCACAGATACGCAGTATTTT.

J is TRBJ1-1 and V is TRBV11-2; 7 nucleotides align to TRBD1. Germline-derived CDR1 and CDR2 are SGHAT and FQNNGV. J lost 7 bases, V lost 4 bases, and 9 bases had no gene match. The CDR3 runs to 14 residues. The DNA for the CDR3 is TGTGCCAGCAGCTCCTTGGTGGGACAGAGTGAAGCTTTCTTT. Amino acid sequence: CASSSLVGQSEAFF.

The J gene is TRBJ2-1, the V gene TRBV18, with 7 bases aligning to TRBD1. This CDR3 is 15 amino acids long. In germline, CDR1 is KGHSH, CDR2 LQKENI. The trim removed 6 bases at V and 3 bases at J, leaving 8 bases unmatched. This CDR3 reads CASSKETGSYNEQFF. The CDR3 region has the DNA TGTGCCAGCTCCAAGGAGACAGGGAGCTACAATGAGCAGTTCTTC.

The chain couples TRBV7-2 to TRBJ1-1, with 7 bases that match TRBD1. Germline V gene data show CDR1 as SGHTA and CDR2 as FQGNSA. With V trimmed by 3 bases and J by 3 bases, 10 bases remained unmatched. CDR3 length equals 16 residues. The CDR3 spells CASSLRTGRPYTEAFF. The CDR3, as DNA: TGTGCCAGCAGCTTGCGGACAGGACGTCCCTACACTGAAGCTTTCTTT.

This chain connects TRBV6-1 to TRBJ1-5; the D is unclear. Trimming took off 6 bases at V and 0 bases at J, with 12 bases between the two ends. The CDR3 has 15 residues. Germline V gene sequence: CDR1 MNHNS, CDR2 SASEGT. The CDR3 is CASRPMEASNQPQHF. The CDR3 nucleotides are TGTGCCAGCAGACCCATGGAGGCTAGCAATCAGCCCCAGCATTTT.

This clone turned up a few times. The V call is TRBV7-2, the J call TRBJ2-3, with a weak D call TRBD2 (6 bases). Looked up from germline, CDR1 is SGHTA and CDR2 is FQGNSA. Trimming took off 2 bases at V and 1 base at J, with 10 bases between the two ends. This CDR3 comprises 15 residues. CDR3 region: CASSLMGEGTDTQYF. The CDR3 DNA follows: TGTGCCAGCAGCTTAATGGGGGAGGGCACAGATACGCAGTATTTT.

The chain carries TRBV6-5 and TRBJ1-2, with no clear D. The germline V and J ends were trimmed by 2 bases and 4 bases, with 17 bases remaining between them. The CDR3 loop spans 16 amino acids. Germline assignment: CDR1 MNHEY and CDR2 SVGAGI. CDR3 nucleotides: TGTGCCAGCAGTTACCGCGGGGATATTGATTTCTATGGCTACACCTTC. Translating gives CASSYRGDIDFYGYTF.

The chain couples TRBV27 to TRBJ1-1, with a possible D match to TRBD1 (6 bases). The germline CDR1 and CDR2 sequences are MNHEY and SMNVEV (reference sequence). With 4 bases removed from V and 6 bases from J, the gap between germline ends came to 9 bases. This CDR3 has 12 amino acids. CDR3 sequence (DNA): TGTGCCAGCAGTTCGGGGGGCGCTGAAGCTTTCTTT. This codes for CASSSGGAEAFF.

The rearrangement joins TRBV27 to TRBJ1-3; perhaps TRBD1 as D (6 bases). This CDR3 comprises 14 residues. Germline loops: CDR1 MNHEY, CDR2 SMNVEV (reference sequence). Trimming cost V 5 bases and J 2 bases, with 10 bases left between them. CDR3 nucleotide sequence: TGTGCCAGCAGTCTACAGGGTCCTGGAAACACCATATATTTT. This gives the protein CASSLQGPGNTIYF.

V is TRBV6-5 and J is TRBJ2-3; D remains ambiguous. The length of the CDR3 is 14 residues. V was shortened by 2 bases and J by 0 bases, with 6 bases between the two germline ends. Germline CDR1 is MNHEY and CDR2 is SVGAGI. The CDR3 nucleotides are TGTGCCAGCAGTTACGTGAGTAGCACAGATACGCAGTATTTT. Its translation is CASSYVSSTDTQYF.

The V and J genes are TRBV6-1 and TRBJ2-1, with 14 bases aligning to TRBD2. The CDR3 is made up of 15 amino acids. Germline CDR1 is MNHNS and CDR2 is SASEGT. J lost 7 bases, V lost 7 bases, and 6 bases had no gene match. The CDR3 here is CASTRLAGGKNEQFF. The CDR3 bases are TGTGCCAGCACCCGACTAGCGGGAGGGAAAAATGAGCAGTTCTTC.

This clone was detected only a few times. The genes are TRBV11-2 and TRBJ1-2; tentative D call: TRBD1 (5 bases). CDR3 length equals 14 residues. V was pared by 1 base and J by 8 bases, with 14 bases between. Germline V gene lookup returns CDR1 SGHAT and CDR2 FQNNGV. DNA of the CDR3: TGTGCCAGCAGCTTAGCGTTGGGGGGTGAAGGCTACACCTTC. This sequence encodes CASSLALGGEGYTF.

This clone was counted once. V is TRBV30 and J is TRBJ1-1; 8 nucleotides match TRBD1. Germline values: CDR1 GTSNPN, CDR2 SVGIG (reference sequence). The CDR3 has 13 residues. The J segment lost 4 bases and the V segment lost 7 bases, leaving 8 bases of the junction unmatched. Written as DNA, the CDR3 is TGTGCCTTTCGACAGGGGCGCGTCACTGAAGCTTTCTTT. Translating it yields CAFRQGRVTEAFF. The entire variable domain, with the rest obtained from reference TRBV30 and TRBJ1-1, is as follows: SQTIHQWPATLVQPVGSPLSLECTVEGTSNPNLYWYRQAAGRGLQLLFYSVGIGQISSEVPQNLSASRPQDRQFILSSKKLLLSDSGFYLCAFRQGRVTEAFFGQGTRLTVV.

The chain carries TRBV18 and TRBJ2-1, with 9 nucleotides matching TRBD1. Unmatched junction bases numbered 3, after V lost 4 bases and J lost 2 bases. CDR3 size: 15 residues. In germline, CDR1 is KGHSH, CDR2 LQKENI. Here the CDR3 DNA reads TGTGCCAGCTCACTACAGGGGGCCACCTACAATGAGCAGTTCTTC. This codes for CASSLQGATYNEQFF.

J is TRBJ1-4 and V is TRBV4-3; TRBD1 aligns across 11 bases. There are 20 residues in the CDR3. Looked up from germline, CDR1 is LGHNA and CDR2 is YSLEER. With 0 bases clipped from V and 3 bases from J, the junction kept 12 bases outside the gene matches. As DNA, the CDR3 is TGCGCCAGCAGCCAAGATAGGAGTTTAGGACAGGGGGCGCCTAATGAAAAACTGTTTTTT. It codes for CASSQDRSLGQGAPNEKLFF.

This clone was recorded only once. J is TRBJ2-1 and V is TRBV19; possibly TRBD1 for D (5 bases). From germline, CDR1 is LNHDA and CDR2 SQIVND (reference sequence). The V end lost 2 bases, the J end lost 6 bases, and 17 bases lay between the germline ends. The CDR3 is 16 amino acids. CDR3 region: CASSIKGLGRLNEQFF. The CDR3 nucleotides read TGTGCCAGTAGTATAAAGGGGCTAGGCCGACTCAATGAGCAGTTCTTC. Complete variable domain (other parts from reference TRBV19 and TRBJ2-1): DGGITQSPKYLFRKEGQNVTLSCEQNLNHDAMYWYRQDPGQGLRLIYYSQIVNDFQKGDIAEGYSVSREKKESFPLTVTSAQKNPTAFYLCASSIKGLGRLNEQFFGPGTRLTVL.

The chain recombines TRBV7-6 with TRBJ1-1; 8 bases align to TRBD1. V shed 7 bases, J shed 1 base, and the junction held 2 bases outside the gene matches. CDR3 length equals 13 residues. From germline, CDR1 is SGHVS and CDR2 FNYEAQ. The CDR3 DNA follows: TGTGCCAGCAAGGGACAGGCGAACACTGAAGCTTTCTTT. Translation gives CASKGQANTEAFF.

This chain joins TRBV5-4 and TRBJ1-2; the D is unclear. Germline V CDR1 and CDR2: SGHNT, YYREEE (reference sequence). V was pared by 4 bases and J by 4 bases, with 14 bases between. The CDR3 totals 14 residues. The CDR3 DNA reads TGTGCCAGCAGCCCTAGGCAGTCCGGCTATGGCTACACCTTC. As protein: CASSPRQSGYGYTF.